This T cell receptor (beta chain) is from a study of early T cells in non-severe SARS-CoV-2 infection (dated by TCRdb to the early 2020s). The study in broad terms: Because TCR sequencing relied on bulk RNA taken from unsorted whole blood, pairing of alpha and beta chains was not possible.

General conclusions and limits of the study: VDJdb matching was skewed toward anti-spike CD8 responses and likely underestimated virus-specific expansions by missing private and CD4 specificities.

Libraries came from 5' RACE. Sequencing was carried out with a NextSeq 500. To correct for sequencing error and PCR bias, the TCR library protocol tagged individual cDNA molecules with unique molecular identifiers. Both TCR alpha and beta chains were sequenced, and tight co-correlation was observed between alpha and beta sequence abundances in each sample. From the authors' description of their analysis: V gene, J gene and CDR3 annotation of TCR sequences was performed with Decombinator V4. Expanded TCRs were defined as changing significantly between any two time points under a Poisson model with p below 0.0001. TCR abundances were normalised to the total number of TCRs sequenced in each sample and reported as counts per million. MAIT TCRs were defined by TRAV1-2 paired with TRAJ12, TRAJ20 or TRAJ33, and iNKT TCRs by TRAV10 paired with TRAJ18. VDJdb, accessed 1 November 2021, was searched for CMV, EBV and SARS-CoV-2 annotated TCRs, excluding TCRs annotated for multiple antigens. TCRdb cleaned the public reads at Q25 with fastp, built clones with MiXCR and kept in-frame beta chains. Every CDR3 protein is listed once, alongside the most common genes and DNA of its rows. For this entry, the V and J calls and clone size follow TCRdb and not the study's own pipeline. This sample is represented by tens of thousands of distinct CDR3 sequences; 10% of them were singletons. The biggest ten clones account for about 7.1% of the sample.

Relative to germline, V is 5 bases shorter and J is 0 bases shorter, with 11 bases between their ends. Including the terminal cysteine and phenylalanine, the CDR3 comprises 13 residues. This entry keeps only the CDR3 DNA: 39 bases, framed from base 1. Looking up the germline V gene (reference sequence) yields CDR1 DFQATT and CDR2 SNEGSKA. A case-control design nested within a healthcare worker cohort in London, UK, was used, with weekly nasopharyngeal swab PCR tests and blood sampling performed. Healthcare workers were enrolled in the week of the UK lockdown, from 23 to 31 March 2020, and were followed every week for up to roughly 15 weeks. This clonotype has more than one count but fewer than ten. Its antigen remains unidentified. Per-base qualities were not stored, and no clone one base away is much larger.

The clonotype originates from an adult who was a healthcare worker with PCR-confirmed SARS-CoV-2 infection or an uninfected control (not recorded which). The sequencing used whole blood, collected at baseline. The V and J segments used are TRBV20-1 and TRBJ2-7; the D segment might be TRBD1 or TRBD2, since each matches 6 bases. In nucleotide form, the sequence is TGCAGTGCTCAAGGGGGGTCCTCCTACGAGCAGTACTTC. This yields the protein CSAQGGSSYEQYF.